This T cell receptor (beta chain) was retrieved from a study of blood T cell repertoires in COVID-19. The trim removed 5 bases at V and 4 bases at J, leaving 5 bases unmatched. The CDR3 is 16 residues long. CDR1 is MNHEY and CDR2 is SMNVEV in the germline V gene (reference sequence). Data came from immunoSEQ multiplex PCR; TCRdb stores just in-frame clones and leaves some out. The sample has about 160,000 clones; approximately 90% are singletons. The TCR sequence derives from a man aged 18 to 35 with acute or convalescent COVID-19. Sequencing was performed on peripheral blood. The V call is TRBV27, the J call TRBJ2-6, with 10 bases fitting TRBD1. CDR3: CASSRTGGRGANVLTF. The CDR3 DNA reads TGTGCCAGCAGTCGGACAGGGGGAAGGGGGGCCAACGTCCTGACTTTC. The whole variable domain, filled in from reference TRBV27 and TRBJ2-6, reads EAQVTQNPRYLITVTGKKLTVTCSQNMNHEYMSWYRQDPGLGLRQIYYSMNVEVTDKGDVPEGYKVSRKEKRNFPLILESPSPNQTSLYFCASSRTGGRGANVLTFGAGSRLTVL.